The next 31 T cell receptor beta chains were all read from a single sample in a study of blood T cell repertoires in COVID-19. Profiling relied on immunoSEQ multiplex PCR, and the TCRdb table lists in-frame clones only, not all of them. The data show tens of thousands of clones, over 75% seen once. The specimen sequenced was peripheral blood. The receptors were sampled from a human donor in a cohort sampled during active COVID-19.

The J gene is TRBJ2-7, the V gene TRBV5-1; tentatively, D is TRBD1 (8 bases). The CDR3 has 15 residues. Germline V lookup: CDR1 SGHRS, CDR2 YFSETQ. V was shortened by 3 bases and J by 3 bases, with 16 bases between the two germline ends. CDR3 amino acids: CASSSSQGGYYEQYF. In nucleotides, the CDR3 is TGCGCCAGCAGCTCCTCACAGGGGGGGTACTACGAGCAGTACTTC.

The chain recombines TRBV5-1 with TRBJ2-2; the match to TRBD1 covers 7 bases. V lost 6 bases and J lost 4; bases outside the gene matches: 12. This CDR3 has 16 residues. Germline CDR1 is SGHRS and CDR2 is YFSETQ. CDR3 DNA: TGCGCCAGCACCCTGGTTCGGGACAGCTCCACCGGGGAGCTGTTTTTT. Residues: CASTLVRDSSTGELFF.

The rearrangement joins TRBV14 to TRBJ2-7, with no clear D. CDR1 and CDR2 (germline): SGHDN, FVKESK. V was trimmed by 1 base and J by 6 bases, leaving 4 bases between them. This CDR3 is built from 11 residues. Here the CDR3 reads CASSQVSEQYF. The CDR3 coding sequence is TGTGCCAGCAGCCAAGTATCCGAGCAGTACTTC.

This clone was counted between two and nine times. The CDR3 spells CASSIHREGEQYF. The CDR3 DNA is TGCGCCAGCAGCATACACAGGGAGGGCGAGCAGTACTTC. The chain employs TRBV5-1 and TRBJ2-7; D is perhaps TRBD2 (7 bases). This CDR3 region has 13 residues. The germline gives CDR1 SGHRS, CDR2 YFSETQ. The V end was cut by 4 bases, the J end by 6 bases, with 14 bases between.

The V call is TRBV6-6, the J call TRBJ1-4; TRBD1 matches at 9 bases. After removal of 5 bases from V and 5 bases from J, the junction contained 9 bases not matched to a gene. Germline V gene data show CDR1 as MNHNY and CDR2 as SVGAGI (reference sequence). The CDR3 has 16 amino acids. This CDR3 reads CASSGNIQGANEKLFF. The CDR3 bases are TGTGCCAGCAGTGGGAACATACAGGGGGCGAATGAAAAACTGTTTTTT.

This chain connects TRBV2 to TRBJ1-5; TRBD1 is a possible D gene (5 bases). From germline, CDR1 is SNHLY and CDR2 FYNNEI. Trimming took off 3 bases at V and 7 bases at J, with 19 bases between the two ends. The CDR3 length is 16 residues. The CDR3, as DNA: TGTGCCAGCAGTGATAGATCGGCGGGGGTTAGGCAGCCCCAGCATTTT. Its translation is CASSDRSAGVRQPQHF.

This clone was observed a few times. The V and J genes are TRBV19 and TRBJ1-2; 8 bases agree with TRBD1. The CDR3 has 13 amino acids. J gave up 4 bases and V 6 bases, and 4 bases lay outside the gene matches. From germline, CDR1 is LNHDA and CDR2 SQIVND (reference sequence). CDR3 coding DNA: TGTGCCAGTAGCGGACAGGGCGGCTATGGCTACACCTTC. This translates into CASSGQGGYGYTF.

The chain recombines TRBV5-1 with TRBJ2-1, with TRBD2 matching over 7 bases. Germline CDR1 reads SGHRS; CDR2 reads YFSETQ. The ends lost 0 bases at V and 6 bases at J; junction bases unmatched: 9. This CDR3 is 16 amino acids long. CDR3 DNA sequence: TGCGCCAGCAGCTTGGATTTTTCGAGCGGGGCCAATGAGCAGTTCTTC. The encoded protein is CASSLDFSSGANEQFF.

This clone occurred once. This sequence joins TRBV24-1 and TRBJ1-2, with D uncertain. V was pared by 8 bases and J by 8 bases, with 11 bases between. Per germline, CDR1 KGHDR and CDR2 SFDVKD. This CDR3 region has 11 residues. This CDR3 reads CATKGGLGYTF. CDR3 DNA: TGTGCCACCAAGGGAGGGTTAGGCTACACCTTC.

The gene calls are TRBV7-9 and TRBJ2-1, with D possibly being TRBD1 (6 bases). The length of the CDR3 is 15 residues. Germline CDR1 and CDR2: SEHNR and FQNEAQ (reference sequence). Trimming cost V 5 bases and J 0 bases, with 11 bases left between them. CDR3 nucleotide sequence: TGTGCCAGCAGCACACGACAGGTCTCCTACAATGAGCAGTTCTTC. Translating it yields CASSTRQVSYNEQFF.

This clone has only a few counts. This sequence joins TRBV12-2 and TRBJ1-6; TRBD1 reflects the table's D call only, with no check against the DNA. TRBV12-2 is termed a pseudogene. The CDR3 extends over 19 amino acids. The CDR3 spells CASRPRGGQASSYNSPLHF. In nucleotides, the CDR3 is TGTGCAAGTCGCCCTAGGGGGGGACAGGCGAGCTCCTATAATTCACCCCTCCACTTT.

V gene TRBV5-1 combines with J gene TRBJ2-1, with 8 bases identical to TRBD1. Germline CDR1 is SGHRS and CDR2 is YFSETQ. Germline trimming cut 4 bases from V and 5 bases from J; bases unmatched to any gene: 2. The CDR3 is made up of 13 amino acids. The CDR3 is CASSQDRDNEQFF. CDR3 nucleotides: TGCGCCAGCAGCCAGGACAGGGACAATGAGCAGTTCTTC.

This clone occurred a few times. The chain joins TRBV24-1 to TRBJ2-1, with a possible D match to TRBD2 (6 bases). Looked up from germline, CDR1 is KGHDR and CDR2 is SFDVKD. The CDR3 sequence is 15 residues long. The germline V and J ends were trimmed by 5 bases and 5 bases, with 15 bases remaining between them. The CDR3 nucleotides read TGTGCCACCAGTGGGGGACTCCTGTCCAACAATGAGCAGTTCTTC. This codes for CATSGGLLSNNEQFF.

The rearrangement links TRBV9 to TRBJ2-3, with 9 bases identical to TRBD2. Germline loops: CDR1 SGDLS, CDR2 YYNGEE. The CDR3 length is 16 residues. J gave up 2 bases and V 4 bases, and 8 bases lay outside the gene matches. CDR3 protein: CASSLRLAANTDTQYF. Here the CDR3 DNA reads TGTGCCAGCAGCCTCCGACTAGCGGCAAACACAGATACGCAGTATTTT. Drawing the rest from reference TRBV9 and TRBJ2-3, the complete variable domain is DSGVTQTPKHLITATGQRVTLRCSPRSGDLSVYWYQQSLDQGLQFLIQYYNGEERAKGNILERFSAQQFPDLHSELNLSSLELGDSALYFCASSLRLAANTDTQYFGPGTRLTVL.

This chain links TRBV28 with TRBJ2-1; no definite D call. The CDR3 is 17 amino acids. Trimming removed 5 bases from V and 3 bases from J, with 20 bases in between. Germline V gene data show CDR1 as MDHEN and CDR2 as SYDVKM. In DNA form, the CDR3 reads TGTGCCAGCAGTACCAGGCAGGCACGCTACCACTACAATGAGCAGTTCTTC. It is translated as CASSTRQARYHYNEQFF.

The rearrangement links TRBV6-1 to TRBJ2-3, with TRBD2 identical over 7 bases. This CDR3 region has 16 residues. Germline CDR1 and CDR2: MNHNS and SASEGT. J gave up 0 bases and V 1 base, and 4 bases lay outside the gene matches. The CDR3 protein is CASSEGYGGSTDTQYF. The CDR3, as DNA: TGTGCCAGCAGTGAAGGGTACGGGGGGAGCACAGATACGCAGTATTTT.

The CDR3 DNA sequence: TGTGCCAGCAGCTTAAGAGGGTCGGCGAACACCGGGGAGCTGTTTTTT. Translated, it gives CASSLRGSANTGELFF. V gene TRBV5-5 combines with J gene TRBJ2-2; tentatively, D is TRBD2 (5 bases). V was cut by 2 bases and J by 0 bases, with 11 bases left in between. CDR1 is SGHKS, CDR2 YYEKEE, per germline (reference sequence). The CDR3 runs 16 residues.

V usage is TRBV6-5 and J usage is TRBJ2-3; 8 bases map to TRBD2. J gave up 2 bases and V 6 bases, and 4 bases lay outside the gene matches. The CDR3 has 14 amino acids. Per the germline V gene, CDR1 is MNHEY and CDR2 is SVGAGI. The DNA for the CDR3 is TGTGCCAGCAGCCCGGGGGGGAACACAGATACGCAGTATTTT. This translates into CASSPGGNTDTQYF.

The chain carries TRBV6-2 or TRBV6-3 and TRBJ2-1, with TRBD1 matching over 9 bases. Germline V gene sequence: CDR1 MNHEY, CDR2 SVGEGT. The CDR3 covers 16 residues. Trimming removed 5 bases from V and 4 bases from J; junction bases left unmatched: 9. CDR3 DNA: TGTGCCAGCAGTGGACGCCGGGACAGGGTTTACAATGAGCAGTTCTTC. Translation gives CASSGRRDRVYNEQFF.

The rearrangement links TRBV18 to TRBJ1-4; D might be TRBD1 (5 bases). V was pared by 4 bases and J by 0 bases, with 18 bases between. CDR3 length: 18 residues. Germline CDR1 KGHSH, CDR2 LQKENI. The CDR3 protein is CASSRLIGGGPTNEKLFF. The CDR3 nucleotides read TGTGCCAGCTCACGATTGATTGGCGGGGGACCAACTAATGAAAAACTGTTTTTT.

V and J are TRBV19 and TRBJ1-2; 9 nucleotides align to TRBD1. The germline CDR1 and CDR2 sequences are LNHDA and SQIVND (reference sequence). The V and J ends lost 7 bases and 1 base, in that order; junction bases with no gene match: 4. The CDR3 has 14 amino acids. The CDR3 bases are TGTGCCAGTAAGCCGGACAGGGGTAACTATGGCTACACCTTC. Residues: CASKPDRGNYGYTF.

The chain links TRBV6-5 to TRBJ2-2; TRBD1 matches 8 bases. The trim removed 6 bases at V and 5 bases at J, leaving 8 bases unmatched. CDR3 size: 15 residues. CDR1 is MNHEY and CDR2 is SVGAGI in the germline V gene. CDR3 bases: TGTGCCAGCAGCCAGCGACAGGGGTGGACCGGGGAGCTGTTTTTT. It translates to CASSQRQGWTGELFF.

This chain connects TRBV5-1 to TRBJ2-1; TRBD2 matches 7 bases. The CDR3 length is 15 residues. Germline lookup yields CDR1 SGHRS and CDR2 YFSETQ. V lost 5 bases, J lost 5 bases, and 10 bases stayed unmatched. CDR3 protein: CASSFDPGLHNEQFF. The DNA for the CDR3 is TGCGCCAGCAGTTTTGACCCGGGACTACACAATGAGCAGTTCTTC. Filled out from reference TRBV5-1 and TRBJ2-1, the complete variable domain reads KAGVTQTPRYLIKTRGQQVTLSCSPISGHRSVSWYQQTPGQGLQFLFEYFSETQRNKGNFPGRFSGRQFSNSRSEMNVSTLELGDSALYLCASSFDPGLHNEQFFGPGTRLTVL.

In its sample, this clone was seen a few times. The V call is TRBV10-1, the J call TRBJ2-7, with TRBD1 matching 7 bases. This CDR3 has 12 amino acids. Trimming took 4 bases from V and 6 from J; bases not matched to a gene: 3. CDR1 WNHNN and CDR2 SYGVQD come from the germline V gene (reference sequence). CDR3 bases: TGCGCCAGCAGTGCCAGGGGGATCGAGCAGTACTTC. Its protein product is CASSARGIEQYF.

The rearrangement links TRBV20-1 to TRBJ2-7, with 8 bases identical to TRBD1. Germline V gives CDR1 DFQATT, CDR2 SNEGSKA (reference sequence). After removal of 3 bases from V and 5 bases from J, the junction contained 18 bases not matched to a gene. The CDR3 totals 17 residues. CDR3 nucleotides: TGCAGTGCTAGTAATGCGGGGACAGGTCTATTGGGCCACGAGCAGTACTTC. Amino acids: CSASNAGTGLLGHEQYF.

This clone was counted between two and nine times. The V call is TRBV19, the J call TRBJ2-1; TRBD2 aligns across 12 bases. The CDR3 is 15 amino acids. The germline V gene encodes CDR1 LNHDA and CDR2 SQIVND (reference sequence). J was trimmed by 12 bases and V by 3 bases; bases with no gene match: 9. CDR3 in amino acids: CASSMSLAGGIRQFF. The CDR3 bases are TGTGCCAGTAGTATGTCTCTAGCGGGGGGGATAAGGCAGTTCTTC.

The chain uses TRBV4-2 and TRBJ2-1; TRBD1 agrees at 7 bases. The CDR3 length is 11 residues. Germline loops: CDR1 LGHNA, CDR2 YNFKEQ. The ends lost 4 bases at V and 14 bases at J; junction bases unmatched: 5. CDR3 loop: CASSRDRVKFF. The DNA for the CDR3 is TGTGCCAGCAGCCGCGACAGGGTTAAGTTCTTC.

The rearrangement links TRBV5-6 to TRBJ2-7; D might be TRBD2 (5 bases). There are 15 residues in the CDR3. The germline V gene encodes CDR1 SGHDT and CDR2 YYEEEE. The V end was cut by 4 bases, the J end by 0 bases, with 14 bases between. The CDR3 loop reads CASSTRTRASYEQYF. DNA for the CDR3: TGTGCCAGCAGCACCCGAACGCGGGCCTCCTACGAGCAGTACTTC.

V and J are TRBV5-1 and TRBJ2-7; D remains unclear. Germline CDR1 and CDR2: SGHRS and YFSETQ. CDR3 length equals 15 residues. The V and J ends lost 0 bases and 3 bases respectively, with 13 bases between them. CDR3 nucleotides: TGCGCCAGCAGCTTGGAATCCCCGTCGGGCTACGAGCAGTACTTC. Translated, it gives CASSLESPSGYEQYF.

The gene calls are TRBV5-1 and TRBJ1-6; 7 nucleotides line up with TRBD1. Germline V gene lookup returns CDR1 SGHRS and CDR2 YFSETQ. The V gene end was trimmed by 0 bases and the J gene end by 9 bases; junction bases not matched to a gene: 12. The CDR3 sequence is 17 residues long. CDR3 protein: CASSLDPPGQFSSPLHF. DNA for the CDR3: TGCGCCAGCAGCTTGGACCCACCGGGACAGTTCTCTTCACCCCTCCACTTT.

This clone has just one count. V gene TRBV12-3 or TRBV12-4 combines with J gene TRBJ1-2; D is uncertain. Trimming took off 1 base at V and 4 bases at J, with 7 bases between the two ends. This CDR3 contains 13 residues. The CDR3: CASSLGQAYGYTF. The CDR3 DNA reads TGTGCCAGCAGTTTAGGCCAGGCCTATGGCTACACCTTC.